This TCR beta chain was retrieved from a study of T cell responses to AZD1222 COVID-19 vaccine. Per germline, CDR1 MGHDK and CDR2 SYGVNS. CDR3 length: 12 residues. Trimming stripped 1 base from V and 6 bases from J, with 6 bases between. Profiled with immunoSEQ multiplex PCR; TCRdb holds only in-frame clones, not every one. Of 150,000 or so clones in the sample, roughly nine tenths were seen once. The sequence was collected from an adult in good health. This rearrangement joins TRBV25-1 to TRBJ1-1; D unresolved. The sample in question was peripheral blood, obtained on day 0 of AZD1222 vaccination. The CDR3 DNA is TGTGCCAGCAGTGAATTCGGGGCTGAAGCTTTCTTT. Translating it yields CASSEFGAEAFF.